This record concerns one T cell receptor (beta chain) sequence. Its antigen is still unknown. Measured with immunoSEQ multiplex PCR; TCRdb has only the in-frame clones, and not every one. This sample has 20,000 to 30,000 clones, with about two thirds found just once. Patients had resection in Japan or China between the mid-2010s and the late 2010s. The data stem from a study of immune evolution from preneoplasia to lung adenocarcinoma. Notes on the study in general: Later-stage lesions seemingly showed higher T cell density and diversity than normal lung.

Germline loops: CDR1 MGHRA, CDR2 YSYEKL. This CDR3 contains 14 residues. Trimming took 8 bases from V and 2 from J; bases not matched to a gene: 4. The chain uses TRBV4-1 and TRBJ1-4; TRBD1 agrees at 8 bases. This TCR derives from a person in their sixties with invasive lung adenocarcinoma. Some clones in this sample may be carry-over from other donors' samples. The sample comprised FFPE invasive lung adenocarcinoma tissue. The CDR3 region has the DNA TGCGCCAGCCGCCGGACAGGGACTAATGAAAAACTGTTTTTT. Translation gives CASRRTGTNEKLFF.